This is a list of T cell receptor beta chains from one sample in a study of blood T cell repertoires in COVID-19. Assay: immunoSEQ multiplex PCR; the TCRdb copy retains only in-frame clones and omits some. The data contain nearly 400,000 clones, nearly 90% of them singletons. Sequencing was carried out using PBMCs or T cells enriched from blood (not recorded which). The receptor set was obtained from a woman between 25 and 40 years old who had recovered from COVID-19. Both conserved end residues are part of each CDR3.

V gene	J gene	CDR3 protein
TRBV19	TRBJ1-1	CASSIHVMNTEAFF
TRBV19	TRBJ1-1	CATTRTRNTEAFF
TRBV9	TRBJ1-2	CASSVANGGYTF
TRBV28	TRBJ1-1	CASIPLNRVRNTEAFF
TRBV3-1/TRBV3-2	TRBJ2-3	CASSPERDPPRQDSTDTQYF
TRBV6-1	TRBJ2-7	CASSDHYEQYF
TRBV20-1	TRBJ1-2	CSASYRNAVQGYTF
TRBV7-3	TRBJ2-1	CASSLNQGSSYNEQFF
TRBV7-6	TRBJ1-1	CASSIREGNTEAFF
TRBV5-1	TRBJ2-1	CASSFAPGTGVFGYTHNEQFF
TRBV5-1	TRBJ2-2	CASSMTGLELFF
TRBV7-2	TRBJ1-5	CASSLVGQGNQPQHF
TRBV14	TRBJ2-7	CASSQDFGRGLGEQYF
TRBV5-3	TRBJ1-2	CARSLRQANYGYTF
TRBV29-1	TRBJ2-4	CSVVSGNIQYF
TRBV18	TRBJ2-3	CASSPPSTDTQYF
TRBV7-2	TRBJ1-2	CASSPGTAYGYTF
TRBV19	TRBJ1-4	CASGTPGQGTLNEKLFF
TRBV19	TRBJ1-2	CASSISRSSSSNGYTF
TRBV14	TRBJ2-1	CASSQYDGYDEQFF
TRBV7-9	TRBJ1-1	CASSLGQGNTEAFF
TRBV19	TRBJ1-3	CASSNRGGNTIYF
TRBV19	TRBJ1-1	CASNPREVKLMDTEAFF
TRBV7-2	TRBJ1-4	CASSLQGNEKLFF
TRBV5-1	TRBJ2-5	CASSRQGQETQYF
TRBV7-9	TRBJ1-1	CASDRGNTEAFF
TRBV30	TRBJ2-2	CAWSLTGGPGELFF
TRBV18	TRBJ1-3	CASSPGGNTIYF
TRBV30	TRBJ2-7	CACAGLYEQYF
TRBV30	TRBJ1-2	CAWSLQGPNYGYTF
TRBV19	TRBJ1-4	CASSIGRNEKLFF
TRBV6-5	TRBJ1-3	CASSQGLSGNTIYF
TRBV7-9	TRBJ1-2	CASSLGDRGNYGYTF
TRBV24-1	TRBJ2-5	CAGPVGVETQYF
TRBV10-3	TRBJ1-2	CAIRPSGQLQTNYGYTF
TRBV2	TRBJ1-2	CASSDRGRNYGYTF
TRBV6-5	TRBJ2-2	CASRQRSGTGELFF
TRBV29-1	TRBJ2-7	CSVEDREGAYEQYF
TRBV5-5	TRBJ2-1	CASSLDRTQFF
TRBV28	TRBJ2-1	CASSYLSGSHYNEQFF
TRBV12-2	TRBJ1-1	CASRLRWGAEAFF
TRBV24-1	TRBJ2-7	CATSDETNSYEQYF
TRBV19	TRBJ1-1	CASSISLAGGLNTEAFF